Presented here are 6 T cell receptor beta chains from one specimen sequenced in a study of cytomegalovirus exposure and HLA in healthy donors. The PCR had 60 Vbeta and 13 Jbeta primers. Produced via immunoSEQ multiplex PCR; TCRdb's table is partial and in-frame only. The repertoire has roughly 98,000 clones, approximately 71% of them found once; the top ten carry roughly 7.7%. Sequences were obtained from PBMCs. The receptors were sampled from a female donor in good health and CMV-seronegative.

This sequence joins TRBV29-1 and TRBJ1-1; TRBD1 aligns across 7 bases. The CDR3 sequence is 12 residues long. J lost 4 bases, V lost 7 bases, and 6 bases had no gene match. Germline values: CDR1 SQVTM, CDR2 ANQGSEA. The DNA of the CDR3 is TGCAGCGCTACAGGGGTTGGCACTGAAGCTTTCTTT. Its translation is CSATGVGTEAFF.

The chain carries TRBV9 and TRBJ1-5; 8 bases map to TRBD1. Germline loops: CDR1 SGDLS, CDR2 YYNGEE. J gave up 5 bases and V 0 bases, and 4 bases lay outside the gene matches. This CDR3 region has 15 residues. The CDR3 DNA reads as TGTGCCAGCAGCGTAGAGGGACAGGCCCATCAGCCCCAGCATTTT. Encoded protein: CASSVEGQAHQPQHF.

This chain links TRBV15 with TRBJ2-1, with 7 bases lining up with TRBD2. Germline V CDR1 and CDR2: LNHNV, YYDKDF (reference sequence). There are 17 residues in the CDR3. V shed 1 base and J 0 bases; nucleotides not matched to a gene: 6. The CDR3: CATSRAPGGSSYNEQFF. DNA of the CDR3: TGTGCCACCAGCAGAGCCCCCGGGGGGAGCTCCTACAATGAGCAGTTCTTC.

The CDR3 protein is CASSQVRSGRGLGELFF. As DNA, the CDR3 is TGCGCCAGCAGCCAAGTCCGTAGCGGGAGGGGTTTAGGGGAGCTGTTTTTT. The chain uses TRBV4-3 and TRBJ2-2, with TRBD2 matching over 11 bases. V lost 1 base, J lost 8 bases, and 9 bases stayed unmatched. The CDR3 covers 17 residues. Germline CDR1 and CDR2: LGHNA and YSLEER.

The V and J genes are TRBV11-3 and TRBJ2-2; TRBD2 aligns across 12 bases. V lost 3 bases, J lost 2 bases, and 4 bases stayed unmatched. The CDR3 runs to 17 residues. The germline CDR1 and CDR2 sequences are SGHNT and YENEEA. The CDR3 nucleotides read TGTGCCAGCAGCTTCCCTAGCGGGGGGGCCAACACCGGGGAGCTGTTTTTT. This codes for CASSFPSGGANTGELFF.

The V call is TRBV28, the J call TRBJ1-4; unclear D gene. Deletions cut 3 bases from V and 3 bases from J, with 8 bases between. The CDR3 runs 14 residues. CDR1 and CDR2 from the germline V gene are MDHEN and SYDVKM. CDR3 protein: CASSFIVSNEKLFF. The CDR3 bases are TGTGCCAGCAGTTTCATAGTTTCTAATGAAAAACTGTTTTTT.